This passage covers 10 T cell receptor beta chains from one sample sequenced in a study of cytomegalovirus exposure and HLA in healthy donors. Researchers ran the PCR with 60 Vbeta and 13 Jbeta primers. Clones were sequenced by immunoSEQ multiplex PCR, and TCRdb holds only the in-frame ones, with some missing. The sample records 120,000 to 150,000 clones, roughly 78% being singletons. Material: PBMCs. Source of these receptors: a man in his forties in good health and CMV-seropositive.

The chain has TRBV2 and TRBJ2-3; a weak D match, TRBD2 (6 bases). Germline CDR1 is SNHLY and CDR2 is FYNNEI. The V gene lost 3 bases and the J gene lost 4 bases, with 23 bases spanning the gap. The CDR3 loop spans 18 amino acids. The DNA of the CDR3 is TGTGCCAGCAGTGACCTATCCCGCGGGACCCAGGCGGCAGATACGCAGTATTTT. Residues: CASSDLSRGTQAADTQYF.

This sequence joins TRBV7-9 and TRBJ1-1; D not certain. The CDR3 covers 13 residues. The V end lost 0 bases, the J end lost 5 bases, and 7 bases lay between the germline ends. Germline CDR1 reads SEHNR; CDR2 reads FQNEAQ (reference sequence). This CDR3 is CASSLAGATEAFF. CDR3 in DNA: TGTGCCAGCAGCTTAGCGGGAGCGACTGAAGCTTTCTTT.

This rearrangement joins TRBV6-1 to TRBJ2-1; 7 nucleotides line up with TRBD2. The V and J ends lost 4 bases and 7 bases, in that order; junction bases with no gene match: 13. Germline values: CDR1 MNHNS, CDR2 SASEGT. The CDR3 runs to 16 residues. CDR3 sequence: CASSGFGLAEGNEQFF. The DNA of the CDR3 is TGTGCCAGCAGTGGGTTTGGGCTAGCGGAGGGGAATGAGCAGTTCTTC.

The chain recombines TRBV5-1 with TRBJ1-2; tentatively, D is TRBD1 (6 bases). Germline assignment: CDR1 SGHRS and CDR2 YFSETQ. This CDR3 comprises 13 residues. Between the trimmed V and J ends, which lost 4 bases and 3 bases, there was a span of 10 bases. The CDR3 DNA reads as TGCGCCAGCAGCGAACAGGGAGACTATGGCTACACCTTC. Encoded protein: CASSEQGDYGYTF.

In this sample, this clone turned up a few times. This chain connects TRBV27 to TRBJ1-3; unclear D gene. The CDR3 is 13 amino acids. Germline loops: CDR1 MNHEY, CDR2 SMNVEV (reference sequence). Trimming shortened V by 4 bases and J by 3 bases, and 7 bases separated the two germline ends. CDR3 nucleotide sequence: TGTGCCAGCAGTTCCGCAGATGGAAACACCATATATTTT. This encodes CASSSADGNTIYF.

The chain has TRBV19 and TRBJ2-6, with D maybe TRBD2 (5 bases). V lost 0 bases, J lost 4 bases, and 16 bases lay in between. The CDR3 runs to 18 residues. Germline CDR1 and CDR2: LNHDA and SQIVND (reference sequence). CDR3 nucleotide sequence: TGTGCCAGTAGTATAGACCGGCTTGCTCCGGGAGGGGCCAACGTCCTGACTTTC. It yields the protein CASSIDRLAPGGANVLTF. The entire variable domain, with the rest obtained from reference TRBV19 and TRBJ2-6, is as follows: DGGITQSPKYLFRKEGQNVTLSCEQNLNHDAMYWYRQDPGQGLRLIYYSQIVNDFQKGDIAEGYSVSREKKESFPLTVTSAQKNPTAFYLCASSIDRLAPGGANVLTFGAGSRLTVL.

The gene calls are TRBV6-4 and TRBJ2-6; D not certain. Germline-derived CDR1 and CDR2 are MRHNA and SNTAGT. V lost 6 bases, J lost 1 base, and 10 bases lay in between. This CDR3 has 15 residues. This CDR3 is CASSRGSSGANVLTF. The DNA of the CDR3 is TGTGCCAGCAGCCGAGGCTCGTCTGGGGCCAACGTCCTGACTTTC.

In its sample, this clone was seen a few times. In DNA, the CDR3 is TGTGCCAGCAGTACGACAGGGGACTATGGCTACACCTTC. It codes for CASSTTGDYGYTF. The chain carries TRBV6-6 and TRBJ1-2, with 8 bases that match TRBD1. This CDR3 comprises 13 residues. CDR1 and CDR2 from the germline V gene are MNHNY and SVGAGI (reference sequence). Losses at the gene ends were 5 bases for V and 3 bases for J; bases not matched to a gene: 2.

The gene calls are TRBV19 and TRBJ1-2; possible D gene TRBD1, 5 bases. The CDR3 extends over 11 amino acids. Trimming shortened V by 4 bases and J by 6 bases, and 6 bases separated the two germline ends. CDR1 and CDR2 from the germline V gene are LNHDA and SQIVND (reference sequence). CDR3 in DNA: TGTGCCAGTAGTAAGGGGCATGGCTACACCTTC. Protein product: CASSKGHGYTF.

In this sample, this clone turned up a few times. The V gene is TRBV18, the J gene TRBJ1-4; D is unclear. This CDR3 has 13 residues. V was trimmed by 6 bases and J by 0 bases, leaving 5 bases between them. From germline, CDR1 is KGHSH and CDR2 LQKENI. DNA of the CDR3: TGTGCCAGCTCGAGGGCAACTAATGAAAAACTGTTTTTT. Translated: CASSRATNEKLFF. The full variable domain, with the rest looked up from reference TRBV18 and TRBJ1-4, is NAGVMQNPRHLVRRRGQEARLRCSPMKGHSHVYWYRQLPEEGLKFMVYLQKENIIDESGMPKERFSAEFPKEGPSILRIQQVVRGDSAAYFCASSRATNEKLFFGSGTQLSVL.